Presented here are 9 T cell receptor beta chains from one specimen sequenced in a study of blood T cell repertoires in COVID-19. TCRdb keeps only in-frame clones here, not all; method: immunoSEQ multiplex PCR. The profile shows about 16,000 clones, about nine tenths of them singletons. The sample consisted of peripheral blood. The origin of the receptors is a human donor in a cohort sampled during active COVID-19.

This clone was seen once. The J gene is TRBJ2-7, the V gene TRBV2, with D possibly being TRBD1 (6 bases). V shed 1 base and J shed 9 bases, with 16 bases lying between them. The germline CDR1 and CDR2 sequences are SNHLY and FYNNEI. This CDR3 spans 14 amino acids. The CDR3 DNA reads TGTGCCAGCAGTGAAGGGGGGCGGCATGGGGTGCAGTACTTC. Encoded protein: CASSEGGRHGVQYF. The full variable domain, its missing parts supplied by reference TRBV2 and TRBJ2-7, is EPEVTQTPSHQVTQMGQEVILRCVPISNHLYFYWYRQILGQKVEFLVSFYNNEISEKSEIFDDQFSVERPDGSNFTLKIRSTKLEDSAMYFCASSEGGRHGVQYFGPGTRLTVT.

CDR3 nucleotide sequence: TGTGCCAGCAAGCTAGCGGGGGGACCACCCTACGAGCAGTACTTC. The encoded protein is CASKLAGGPPYEQYF. The chain recombines TRBV2 with TRBJ2-7; 11 bases fit TRBD2. Germline V gene lookup returns CDR1 SNHLY and CDR2 FYNNEI. This CDR3 comprises 15 residues. V shed 7 bases, J shed 2 bases, and the junction held 7 bases outside the gene matches.

This chain uses TRBV6-4 with TRBJ2-1; the match to TRBD2 covers 10 bases. J lost 2 bases, V lost 6 bases, and 4 bases had no gene match. The CDR3 is 15 residues long. CDR1 and CDR2 (germline): MRHNA, SNTAGT. DNA for the CDR3: TGTGCCAGCAGCGACACTAGCGGGGCCTACAATGAGCAGTTCTTC. Encoded protein: CASSDTSGAYNEQFF.

V is TRBV6-6 and J is TRBJ2-2; D possibly corresponds to TRBD2 (6 bases). Trimming pared 7 bases from V and 6 bases from J, leaving 18 bases between. This CDR3 is built from 15 residues. In germline, CDR1 is MNHNY, CDR2 SVGAGI (reference sequence). CDR3 coding DNA: TGTGCCAGCACCCAGCGGGCTAGCCCCCCCGGGGAGCTGTTTTTT. Translation: CASTQRASPPGELFF.

This clone was found once. V is TRBV7-8 and J is TRBJ1-1; D remains unclear. Germline values: CDR1 SGHVS, CDR2 FQNEAQ. The ends were cut back, 1 base at V and 7 bases at J, with 22 bases in the middle. This CDR3 contains 17 residues. The CDR3 coding sequence is TGTGCCAGCAGCTTAGATTTGGACTTTGTAAAAGTGTTTGAAGCTTTCTTT. Amino acids: CASSLDLDFVKVFEAFF.

This sequence joins TRBV7-9 and TRBJ1-4; D remains unclear. Germline V gene data show CDR1 as SEHNR and CDR2 as FQNEAQ (reference sequence). V lost 1 base and J 4 bases, leaving 7 bases between the germline ends. This CDR3 contains 14 residues. The CDR3 bases are TGTGCCAGCAGCTTAGAACGGGTTAATGAAAAACTGTTTTTT. It translates to CASSLERVNEKLFF.

The chain joins TRBV6-5 to TRBJ2-2; 8 bases are shared with TRBD1. J gave up 7 bases and V 2 bases, and 9 bases lay outside the gene matches. CDR3 length equals 16 residues. CDR1 is MNHEY and CDR2 is SVGAGI in the germline V gene. The CDR3 loop is CASSYPRRTGHGELFF. The CDR3 nucleotides read TGTGCCAGCAGTTACCCCCGACGGACAGGGCACGGGGAGCTGTTTTTT.

The chain joins TRBV7-3 to TRBJ2-1; TRBD2 aligns across 10 bases. The CDR3 runs 13 residues. V gave up 5 bases and J gave up 10 bases; unmatched junction bases: 5. Germline CDR1 SGHTA, CDR2 FQGTGA. Here the CDR3 reads CASSPSGGLEQFF. CDR3 bases: TGTGCCAGCAGCCCTAGCGGGGGCCTCGAGCAGTTCTTC.

The rearrangement uses TRBV2 and TRBJ1-5; tentative D call: TRBD1 (6 bases). The germline V and J ends were trimmed by 6 bases and 6 bases, with 21 bases remaining between them. The CDR3 covers 16 residues. The germline V gene has CDR1 SNHLY and CDR2 FYNNEI. CDR3 loop: CASRGVGDTKSQPQHF. The CDR3 nucleotides are TGTGCCAGCAGGGGGGTTGGGGACACTAAAAGTCAGCCCCAGCATTTT.